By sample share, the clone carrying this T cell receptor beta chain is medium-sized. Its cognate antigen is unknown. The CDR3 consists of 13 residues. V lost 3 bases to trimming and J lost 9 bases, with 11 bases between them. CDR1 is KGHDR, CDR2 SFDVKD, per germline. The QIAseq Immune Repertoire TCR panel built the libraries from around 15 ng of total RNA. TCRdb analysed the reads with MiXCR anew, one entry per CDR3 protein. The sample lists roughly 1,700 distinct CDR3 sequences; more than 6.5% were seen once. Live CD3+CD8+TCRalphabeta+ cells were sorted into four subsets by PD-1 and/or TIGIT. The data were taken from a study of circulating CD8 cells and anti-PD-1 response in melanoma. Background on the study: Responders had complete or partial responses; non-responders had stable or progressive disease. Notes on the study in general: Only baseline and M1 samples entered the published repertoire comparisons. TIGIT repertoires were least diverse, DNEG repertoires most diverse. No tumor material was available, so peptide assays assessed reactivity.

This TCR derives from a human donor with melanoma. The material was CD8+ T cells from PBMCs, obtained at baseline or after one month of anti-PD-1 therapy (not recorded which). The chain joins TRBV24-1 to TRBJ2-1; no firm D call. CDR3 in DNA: TGTGCCACCAGTGATAATGTGGGGATTGAGCAGTTCTTC. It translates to CATSDNVGIEQFF.